This entry lists 14 T cell receptor beta chains sequenced from one sample in a study of cytomegalovirus exposure and HLA in healthy donors. This PCR relied on a set of 60 Vbeta primers and 13 Jbeta primers. Libraries were prepared by immunoSEQ multiplex PCR; TCRdb keeps only in-frame clonotypes and omits some of them. This sample has some 180,000 clones; about 88% occur once, and the top ten carry around 0.25%. The sample was PBMCs. These receptors were taken from a girl under three years old in good health and CMV-seronegative.

The chain joins TRBV9 to TRBJ2-5; TRBD1 might be the D (6 bases). Between the trimmed V and J ends, which lost 4 bases and 2 bases, there was a span of 12 bases. Per the germline V gene, CDR1 is SGDLS and CDR2 is YYNGEE. CDR3 size: 14 residues. This chain's CDR3 is CASSMGRGQETQYF. DNA of the CDR3: TGTGCCAGCAGCATGGGTAGGGGGCAAGAGACCCAGTACTTC.

The rearrangement links TRBV30 to TRBJ1-1; 8 bases fit TRBD1. The germline CDR1 and CDR2 sequences are GTSNPN and SVGIG (reference sequence). The CDR3 covers 15 residues. Germline trimming cut 8 bases from V and 4 bases from J; bases unmatched to any gene: 15. The CDR3 nucleotides read TGTGCCACCCTAAGCCAAAAACAGGGGGGCACTGAAGCTTTCTTT. Translating it yields CATLSQKQGGTEAFF. The whole variable domain, filled in from reference TRBV30 and TRBJ1-1, reads SQTIHQWPATLVQPVGSPLSLECTVEGTSNPNLYWYRQAAGRGLQLLFYSVGIGQISSEVPQNLSASRPQDRQFILSSKKLLLSDSGFYLCATLSQKQGGTEAFFGQGTRLTVV.

DNA for the CDR3: TGTGCACACCAAACGTGTCGGGGTCCCGATAGCTATGGCTACACCTTC. Its translation is CAHQTCRGPDSYGYTF. The chain carries TRBV7-7 and TRBJ1-2; D unresolved. In germline, CDR1 is SSHAT, CDR2 FNYEAQ (reference sequence). The CDR3 is 16 amino acids.

The rearrangement joins TRBV7-2 to TRBJ2-6, with D perhaps TRBD2 (6 bases). Deletions cut 1 base from V and 0 bases from J, with 10 bases between. The length of the CDR3 is 17 residues. Germline assignment: CDR1 SGHTA and CDR2 FQGNSA. The CDR3 reads CASSLVSAGSGANVLTF. CDR3 coding DNA: TGTGCCAGCAGCTTAGTATCAGCGGGCTCTGGGGCCAACGTCCTGACTTTC.

Turning to this clone: One end of the junction is discordant with germline, which a read error may explain. The chain uses TRBV9 and TRBJ2-3, with 10 bases that match TRBD2. The CDR3 runs 17 residues. The germline gives CDR1 SGDLS, CDR2 YYNGEE. This chain's CDR3 is CASSVERASGGTDAQYF. CDR3 bases: TGTGCCAGCAGCGTAGAGCGGGCTAGCGGGGGCACAGATGCGCAGTATTTT.

The rearrangement uses TRBV5-6 and TRBJ2-1, with 15 bases identical to TRBD2. This CDR3 comprises 17 residues. Germline-derived CDR1 and CDR2 are SGHDT and YYEEEE. V trimming: 4 bases; J trimming: 8 bases; junction bases outside the gene matches: 10. CDR3 protein: CASSRRTSGRARDEQFF. CDR3 DNA: TGTGCCAGCAGCAGAAGGACTAGCGGGAGGGCCAGAGATGAGCAGTTCTTC.

The rearrangement uses TRBV14 and TRBJ2-5; the match to TRBD2 covers 12 bases. V trimming: 4 bases; J trimming: 3 bases; junction bases outside the gene matches: 9. Germline lookup yields CDR1 SGHDN and CDR2 FVKESK. This CDR3 contains 17 residues. This CDR3 reads CASSPRVLAGGKETQYF. For the CDR3, the DNA is TGTGCCAGCAGCCCGAGAGTCCTAGCGGGAGGGAAAGAGACCCAGTACTTC.

This chain uses TRBV12-5 with TRBJ1-2; D gene unclear. Germline CDR1 reads LGHNT; CDR2 reads FRNRAP. The V gene lost 5 bases and the J gene lost 13 bases, with 17 bases spanning the gap. This CDR3 spans 12 amino acids. CDR3: CASGPLSRSITF. CDR3 DNA: TGTGCTAGTGGTCCCCTAAGCCGGTCTATCACCTTC. Full variable domain (outside the CDR3, taken from reference TRBV12-5 and TRBJ1-2): DARVTQTPRHKVTEMGQEVTMRCQPILGHNTVFWYRQTMMQGLELLAYFRNRAPLDDSGMPKDRFSAEMPDATLATLKIQPSEPRDSAVYFCASGPLSRSITFGSGTRLTVV.

This clone was observed once. The rearrangement links TRBV6-5 to TRBJ2-5; TRBD1 is a possible D gene (6 bases). The CDR3 is 12 residues long. V lost 5 bases and J 4 bases, leaving 8 bases between the germline ends. CDR1 MNHEY and CDR2 SVGAGI come from the germline V gene. This CDR3 reads CASSTRGETQYF. CDR3 DNA sequence: TGTGCCAGCAGTACCAGGGGAGAGACCCAGTACTTC.

The V and J genes are TRBV7-9 and TRBJ2-3; possible D gene TRBD2, 6 bases. V lost 5 bases and J lost 3, with 18 bases in between. Germline V gives CDR1 SEHNR, CDR2 FQNEAQ (reference sequence). CDR3 length equals 16 residues. The CDR3 coding sequence is TGTGCCAGCAGCCTAGGGGTGGCGGGATTGACAGATACGCAGTATTTT. The encoded protein is CASSLGVAGLTDTQYF.

CDR3 in DNA: TGTGCCAGCAGCTTGGGGTTAATGGGAGCGCTATACAATGAGCAGTTCTTC. Its translation: CASSLGLMGALYNEQFF. The chain employs TRBV7-2 and TRBJ2-1; perhaps TRBD2 as D (5 bases). Germline assignment: CDR1 SGHTA and CDR2 FQGNSA. This CDR3 contains 17 residues. V lost 3 bases to trimming and J lost 4 bases, with 19 bases between them.

The chain employs TRBV25-1 and TRBJ2-7, with D perhaps TRBD1 (6 bases). CDR3 size: 14 residues. Germline assignment: CDR1 MGHDK and CDR2 SYGVNS. Trimming removed 1 base from V and 3 bases from J, with 10 bases in between. DNA of the CDR3: TGTGCCAGCAGTGAATTAGGCAGGGGCTACGAGCAGTACTTC. As protein: CASSELGRGYEQYF.

The V gene is TRBV5-8, the J gene TRBJ2-6; the D gene is possibly TRBD2 (6 bases). V was trimmed by 3 bases and J by 4 bases, leaving 17 bases between them. Germline-derived CDR1 and CDR2 are SGHTS and YDEGEE. The CDR3 has 17 residues. The CDR3 sequence: CASSSTAGPQGANVLTF. Written as DNA, the CDR3 is TGTGCCAGCAGCTCCACTGCGGGGCCCCAAGGGGCCAACGTCCTGACTTTC.

The chain joins TRBV6-5 to TRBJ1-6; D possibly corresponds to TRBD1 (6 bases). Germline V gives CDR1 MNHEY, CDR2 SVGAGI. V dropped 6 bases and J dropped 8 bases, with 14 bases sitting between them. This CDR3 has 14 amino acids. The CDR3 nucleotides are TGTGCCAGCAGAAAATACAGGGATTATTCACCCCTCCACTTT. As protein: CASRKYRDYSPLHF.